This TCR beta chain is drawn from a study of blood T cells in healthy people across ages. Across the study: In model experiments, template switching was able to capture about one barcoded beta molecule for every two T cells that were present. Study conclusions and caveats: A greater number of naive CD4+ cells and higher diversity distinguished long-lived donors from aged donors.

V dropped 10 bases and J dropped 3 bases, with 8 bases sitting between them. This CDR3 is 11 amino acids long. Germline V CDR1 and CDR2: LNHDA, SQIVND (reference sequence). The authors ran a second PCR of roughly 6 to 12 cycles using a sample-barcoded 5' primer and a J-beta primer mix. Researchers report that a template-switch adaptor with 12 random nucleotides tagged each cDNA molecule. TCRdb processed the 5' RACE reads anew with MiXCR; each CDR3 protein has one entry. This table has some 1.4 million distinct CDR3 sequences, around 39% appearing once. Points on this clonotype: Its antigen is not identified.

The chain recombines TRBV19 with TRBJ2-3; D is uncertain. The specimen was blood. This clonotype originated in a woman between 18 and 30 years old in good health. The CDR3 bases are TGTGCCACCACCCGAACAGATACGCAGTATTTT. Protein sequence: CATTRTDTQYF.